These 21 T cell receptor beta chains share one sample of origin, sequenced in a study of CD8 T cells in Susac syndrome. An amount of RNA that ranged from roughly 0.5 to 1 ug was reverse transcribed with random hexamers. TCRdb analysed the immunoSEQ multiplex PCR reads with MiXCR anew, one entry per CDR3 protein. The table records roughly 120,000 distinct CDR3 sequences, 90% to 95% of them present only once. The sequenced sample was CD4+ T cells from PBMCs. These receptor sequences come from a human donor with multiple sclerosis.

The CDR3 sequence is CASSLSVTGELFF. As DNA, the CDR3 is TGTGCCAGCAGCTTATCAGTTACCGGGGAGCTGTTTTTT. The chain carries TRBV11-2 and TRBJ2-2; D is ambiguous. Germline lookup yields CDR1 SGHAT and CDR2 FQNNGV. Trimming cost V 2 bases and J 5 bases, with 6 bases left between them. This CDR3 is built from 13 residues. The full variable domain, completed using reference TRBV11-2 and TRBJ2-2, is EAGVAQSPRYKIIEKRQSVAFWCNPISGHATLYWYQQILGQGPKLLIQFQNNGVVDDSQLPKDRFSAERLKGVDSTLKIQPAKLEDSAVYLCASSLSVTGELFFGEGSRLTVL.

This chain connects TRBV7-3 to TRBJ2-7; tentatively, D is TRBD2 (5 bases). V lost 2 bases to trimming and J lost 7 bases, with 18 bases between them. The CDR3 contains 15 residues. Germline CDR1 SGHTA, CDR2 FQGTGA. In DNA, the CDR3 is TGTGCCAGCAGCTTAGCCTCGGACGGGGTAAGGGAGCAGTACTTC. This sequence encodes CASSLASDGVREQYF.

This sequence joins TRBV29-1 and TRBJ1-1, with a tentative D call TRBD1 (5 bases). V lost 3 bases to trimming and J lost 1 base, with 9 bases between them. The CDR3 has 13 amino acids. Per the germline V gene, CDR1 is SQVTM and CDR2 is ANQGSEA. The CDR3 here is CSVETTANTEAFF. The CDR3 bases are TGCAGCGTTGAGACGACAGCGAACACTGAAGCTTTCTTT. The entire variable domain, with the rest obtained from reference TRBV29-1 and TRBJ1-1, is as follows: SAVISQKPSRDICQRGTSLTIQCQVDSQVTMMFWYRQQPGQSLTLIATANQGSEATYESGFVIDKFPISRPNLTFSTLTVSNMSPEDSSIYLCSVETTANTEAFFGQGTRLTVV.

This chain connects TRBV14 to TRBJ1-2; no firm D call. CDR1 is SGHDN and CDR2 is FVKESK in the germline V gene. CDR3 size: 15 residues. Trimming removed 1 base from V and 0 bases from J, with 9 bases in between. The DNA for the CDR3 is TGTGCCAGCAGCCAAGGAGGTAGAGCTAACTATGGCTACACCTTC. Protein sequence: CASSQGGRANYGYTF.

The CDR3 sequence: CASSVHHSGNTIYF. The CDR3 DNA reads TGTGCCAGCAGCGTTCATCACTCTGGAAACACCATATATTTT. V gene TRBV9 combines with J gene TRBJ1-3; D is unclear. Germline V gives CDR1 SGDLS, CDR2 YYNGEE. The CDR3 is made up of 14 amino acids. Trimming took off 2 bases at V and 0 bases at J, with 6 bases between the two ends. Full variable domain (remainder filled in from reference TRBV9 and TRBJ1-3): DSGVTQTPKHLITATGQRVTLRCSPRSGDLSVYWYQQSLDQGLQFLIQYYNGEERAKGNILERFSAQQFPDLHSELNLSSLELGDSALYFCASSVHHSGNTIYFGEGSWLTVV.

The sample holds one count of this clonotype. This sequence joins TRBV7-9 and TRBJ2-5; tentative D call: TRBD2 (6 bases). Germline CDR1 is SEHNR and CDR2 is FQNEAQ (reference sequence). V lost 6 bases and J 2 bases, leaving 13 bases between the germline ends. The CDR3 length is 14 residues. The CDR3 reads CASSRRDLQETQYF. In DNA, the CDR3 is TGTGCCAGCAGTCGCCGGGACTTACAAGAGACCCAGTACTTC.

This sequence joins TRBV29-1 and TRBJ1-2; D is unresolved. Per germline, CDR1 SQVTM and CDR2 ANQGSEA. The V and J ends lost 2 bases and 8 bases respectively, with 9 bases between them. The CDR3 has 11 residues. The CDR3 DNA reads as TGCAGCGTTGAAACGGGGTACGGCTACACCTTC. It translates to CSVETGYGYTF.

Of note for this clonotype: Its ends do not fully match the called genes, so a read error is possible. The rearrangement uses TRBV27 and TRBJ2-7; D is undetermined. The CDR3 length is 13 residues. Germline-derived CDR1 and CDR2 are MNHEY and SMNVEV (reference sequence). This CDR3 reads CASRRFHSHEQYF. CDR3 sequence (DNA): TGTGCCAGCAGGAGGTTCCACTCCCACGAGCAGTACTTC.

The V and J genes are TRBV2 and TRBJ2-1; the D is unclear. Germline assignment: CDR1 SNHLY and CDR2 FYNNEI. The CDR3 totals 14 residues. Trimming stripped 2 bases from V and 7 bases from J, with 12 bases between. The CDR3 here is CASSEIKDGNEQFF. CDR3 in DNA: TGTGCCAGCAGTGAAATTAAGGACGGGAATGAGCAGTTCTTC.

J is TRBJ1-5 and V is TRBV3-1; D gene unclear. CDR1 is LGHDT and CDR2 is YNNKEL in the germline V gene (reference sequence). Trimming stripped 1 base from V and 2 bases from J, with 6 bases between. This CDR3 contains 14 residues. This CDR3 reads CASSQGRGNQPQHF. CDR3 nucleotide sequence: TGTGCCAGCAGCCAAGGTCGGGGCAATCAGCCCCAGCATTTT.

The V and J genes are TRBV25-1 and TRBJ1-3, with D unresolved. The ends were cut back, 3 bases at V and 3 bases at J, with 12 bases in the middle. CDR1 and CDR2 (germline): MGHDK, SYGVNS. The CDR3 contains 15 residues. The CDR3 sequence: CASSDYGAGGNTIYF. Here the CDR3 DNA reads TGTGCCAGCAGTGACTACGGCGCGGGTGGAAACACCATATATTTT.

In DNA form, the CDR3 reads TGTGCCAGCAGCCTCCAACAGGGGGACCGCCACATTCAGTACTTC. It codes for CASSLQQGDRHIQYF. The chain recombines TRBV7-2 with TRBJ2-4, with 8 positions matching TRBD1. The CDR3 extends over 15 amino acids. V dropped 5 bases and J dropped 8; count of bases not matched to a gene: 11. Germline V gene sequence: CDR1 SGHTA, CDR2 FQGNSA.

This chain uses TRBV2 with TRBJ2-3, with D unclear. From germline, CDR1 is SNHLY and CDR2 FYNNEI. Trimming took 5 bases from V and 4 from J, leaving 7 bases between them. The CDR3 totals 12 residues. In DNA, the CDR3 is TGTGCCAGCAGTTTGATGCCAGATACGCAGTATTTT. Its protein is CASSLMPDTQYF.

In this sample, this clonotype turned up once. The V and J genes are TRBV4-2 and TRBJ2-1; TRBD2 matches 15 bases. The trim removed 4 bases at V and 6 bases at J, leaving 7 bases unmatched. The CDR3 consists of 17 residues. Germline V gives CDR1 LGHNA, CDR2 YNFKEQ. CDR3 nucleotides: TGTGCCAGCAGCCTCGGACTAGCGGGGGGGCACCCCAATGAGCAGTTCTTC. As protein: CASSLGLAGGHPNEQFF.

A few counts support this clonotype. The chain is built from TRBV11-2 and TRBJ1-1; D not resolved. This CDR3 comprises 13 residues. From germline, CDR1 is SGHAT and CDR2 FQNNGV. Trimming removed 1 base from V and 1 base from J, with 4 bases in between. CDR3 sequence reads: CASSLVSNTEAFF. The CDR3 coding sequence is TGTGCCAGCAGCTTAGTCTCGAACACTGAAGCTTTCTTT. The whole variable domain, filled in from reference TRBV11-2 and TRBJ1-1, reads EAGVAQSPRYKIIEKRQSVAFWCNPISGHATLYWYQQILGQGPKLLIQFQNNGVVDDSQLPKDRFSAERLKGVDSTLKIQPAKLEDSAVYLCASSLVSNTEAFFGQGTRLTVV.

The rearrangement links TRBV24-1 to TRBJ2-5, with TRBD1 matching 10 bases. This CDR3 spans 17 amino acids. J gave up 6 bases and V 4 bases, and 13 bases lay outside the gene matches. CDR1 is KGHDR and CDR2 is SFDVKD in the germline V gene. CDR3 protein: CATSETGDRGQSKTQYF. In DNA form, the CDR3 reads TGTGCCACCAGTGAGACCGGCGACAGGGGGCAGAGCAAGACCCAGTACTTC.

The V gene is TRBV7-6, the J gene TRBJ2-3, with 8 bases that match TRBD2. Germline-derived CDR1 and CDR2 are SGHVS and FNYEAQ. Trimming removed 6 bases from V and 3 bases from J; junction bases left unmatched: 14. The CDR3 is 17 amino acids. The CDR3 sequence: CASRGWSGGVGTDTQYF. CDR3 DNA sequence: TGTGCCAGCAGGGGCTGGAGCGGGGGCGTGGGGACAGATACGCAGTATTTT.

In its sample, this clonotype was seen a few times. The chain uses TRBV7-2 and TRBJ2-7, with 7 positions matching TRBD1. The CDR3 is made up of 13 amino acids. The ends lost 4 bases at V and 3 bases at J; junction bases unmatched: 3. Germline CDR1 is SGHTA and CDR2 is FQGNSA. The CDR3 loop reads CASSYDRDYEQYF. The CDR3 DNA follows: TGTGCCAGCAGCTATGACAGGGACTACGAGCAGTACTTC.

This clonotype was counted once. This chain joins TRBV3-1 and TRBJ2-1; TRBD2 matches 13 bases. This CDR3 has 15 residues. The J segment lost 10 bases and the V segment lost 4 bases, leaving 7 bases of the junction unmatched. Germline loops: CDR1 LGHDT, CDR2 YNNKEL (reference sequence). Here the CDR3 DNA reads TGTGCCAGCAGCCCGTTACTAGCGGGGGGGCGGGAGCAGTTCTTC. The encoded protein is CASSPLLAGGREQFF.

In the case of this clonotype: Sequence at one end of the junction differs from germline and may be a read error. This rearrangement joins TRBV7-7 to TRBJ2-5; D is unclear. The CDR3 runs to 13 residues. Germline CDR1 and CDR2: SSHAT and FNYEAQ (reference sequence). The CDR3 DNA is TGTGCTAGCAGCACCGGCCCCAGCAGGACCCAGTACTTC. Protein product: CASSTGPSRTQYF.

The chain combines TRBV3-1 with TRBJ1-4, with D hard to call. This CDR3 spans 16 amino acids. The V and J ends lost 0 bases and 8 bases respectively, with 16 bases between them. The germline V gene encodes CDR1 LGHDT and CDR2 YNNKEL (reference sequence). CDR3 sequence: CASSQDWGGYGEKLFF. The DNA for the CDR3 is TGTGCCAGCAGCCAAGATTGGGGTGGGTACGGAGAAAAACTGTTTTTT.